This T cell receptor (beta chain) originates from a study of shared T cell receptors in the human thymus. The data were produced by immunoSEQ multiplex PCR, yet TCRdb's version contains in-frame clones alone and is incomplete. This sample has 700,000 or so clones, with 70% to 90% found just once. The same sample was also used in a study of human thymus T cells. As reported in that work: The source of the thymus tissue was resections taken during corrective heart surgery.

The sequence derives from a girl in the first two years of life with a congenital heart defect. Material: thymocytes.

The CDR3, as DNA: TGTGCCATGGGAGGGGGGTTGGCTAATGAAAAACTGTTTTTT. Translating it yields CAMGGGLANEKLFF. This chain connects TRBV6-1 to TRBJ1-4, with a weak D call TRBD1 (6 bases). Trimming removed 10 bases at V and 3 bases at J, with 15 bases between. CDR3 length: 14 residues. Germline V gene sequence: CDR1 MNHNS, CDR2 SASEGT.